These 29 T cell receptor beta chains originate from one sample sequenced in a study of blood T cell repertoires in COVID-19. Only in-frame clones appear in the TCRdb table, and some are missing; sequencing was by immunoSEQ multiplex PCR. Of 230,000 or so clones listed, roughly 76% were seen once; the top ten hold 5.1%. The sequenced material came from peripheral blood. The receptors were sampled from a human donor in a cohort sampled during active COVID-19.

The rearrangement joins TRBV18 to TRBJ2-7; 11 bases are a match to TRBD1. J was trimmed by 3 bases and V by 6 bases; bases with no gene match: 4. The CDR3 has 14 amino acids. The germline CDR1 and CDR2 sequences are KGHSH and LQKENI. The CDR3 DNA sequence: TGTGCCAGCTCCCAGGGACAGGGGGGCTACGAGCAGTACTTC. It codes for CASSQGQGGYEQYF.

This clone was counted once. The chain combines TRBV6-5 with TRBJ2-1, with 7 bases fitting TRBD2. This CDR3 is built from 14 residues. The V gene end was trimmed by 11 bases and the J gene end by 12 bases; junction bases not matched to a gene: 19. Per germline, CDR1 MNHEY and CDR2 SVGAGI. CDR3 in amino acids: CAAQQTGTIRGQFF. For the CDR3, the DNA is TGTGCCGCTCAACAGACCGGGACTATTCGCGGGCAGTTCTTC.

The chain uses TRBV28 and TRBJ1-1, with TRBD1 matching over 7 bases. CDR1 is MDHEN and CDR2 is SYDVKM in the germline V gene. Germline trimming cut 4 bases from V and 5 bases from J; bases unmatched to any gene: 25. The CDR3 covers 20 residues. The CDR3 loop is CASSCYSGQAYVQPRTEAFF. CDR3 bases: TGTGCCAGCAGTTGCTACTCCGGACAGGCATACGTTCAACCCAGGACTGAAGCTTTCTTT.

The chain couples TRBV24-1 to TRBJ2-5, with D possibly being TRBD1 (5 bases). CDR3 length: 17 residues. Trimming removed 0 bases from V and 5 bases from J, with 18 bases in between. Germline V lookup: CDR1 KGHDR, CDR2 SFDVKD. The CDR3 coding sequence is TGTGCCACCAGTGATTTGCAAGGGGCCGCGCCCCCGGAGACCCAGTACTTC. It yields the protein CATSDLQGAAPPETQYF.

The chain couples TRBV7-6 to TRBJ2-1; D is unclear. Trimming removed 5 bases at V and 4 bases at J, with 15 bases between. Germline CDR1 SGHVS, CDR2 FNYEAQ. This CDR3 contains 15 residues. The CDR3 loop is CASSARVLAYNEQFF. In DNA form, the CDR3 reads TGTGCCAGCAGCGCTAGAGTGTTAGCTTACAATGAGCAGTTCTTC.

Comments on this clone: Other DNA sequences in this specimen translate into the identical CDR3. The rearrangement links TRBV9 to TRBJ1-2, with D possibly matching TRBD1 (6 bases). The CDR3 extends over 14 amino acids. Germline V gene lookup returns CDR1 SGDLS and CDR2 YYNGEE. V lost 4 bases, J lost 0 bases, and 10 bases lay in between. The CDR3 loop is CASSNRDPNYGYTF. The CDR3 DNA is TGTGCCAGCAGCAACAGGGATCCTAACTATGGCTACACCTTC.

The J gene is TRBJ2-7, the V gene TRBV30; no reliable D call. CDR1 GTSNPN and CDR2 SVGIG come from the germline V gene (reference sequence). This CDR3 region has 13 residues. The V and J ends lost 4 bases and 0 bases respectively, with 10 bases between them. For the CDR3, the DNA is TGTGCCTGGACCCCTCAGGCCTCCTACGAGCAGTACTTC. Its translation is CAWTPQASYEQYF.

This clone appeared once. The chain joins TRBV30 to TRBJ1-4; 7 nucleotides match TRBD1. This CDR3 comprises 17 residues. V lost 5 bases and J lost 3; bases outside the gene matches: 15. Germline V CDR1 and CDR2: GTSNPN, SVGIG (reference sequence). CDR3 in amino acids: CAWESGQDSAANEKLFF. The CDR3 DNA reads TGTGCCTGGGAGAGTGGACAGGACTCGGCGGCTAATGAAAAACTGTTTTTT.

V usage is TRBV27 and J usage is TRBJ2-7, with 10 bases fitting TRBD2. This CDR3 has 16 amino acids. Germline V lookup: CDR1 MNHEY, CDR2 SMNVEV (reference sequence). Trimming removed 5 bases from V and 0 bases from J; junction bases left unmatched: 7. CDR3 coding DNA: TGTGCCAGCAGTAGGAGCGGGAGGGCGGCCTCCTACGAGCAGTACTTC. Amino acids: CASSRSGRAASYEQYF.

There are a few counts of this clone. The rearrangement joins TRBV29-1 to TRBJ2-5; no reliable D call. The CDR3 spans 11 residues. The ends were cut back, 7 bases at V and 2 bases at J, with 8 bases in the middle. Per germline, CDR1 SQVTM and CDR2 ANQGSEA. CDR3 bases: TGCAGCGGCCTAGAACAAGAGACCCAGTACTTC. This sequence encodes CSGLEQETQYF. Together with reference TRBV29-1 and TRBJ2-5, the CDR3 gives the full variable domain: SAVISQKPSRDICQRGTSLTIQCQVDSQVTMMFWYRQQPGQSLTLIATANQGSEATYESGFVIDKFPISRPNLTFSTLTVSNMSPEDSSIYLCSGLEQETQYFGPGTRLLVL.

The table lists this clone with a few counts. The rearrangement links TRBV5-6 to TRBJ1-2; D remains ambiguous. Germline V gene sequence: CDR1 SGHDT, CDR2 YYEEEE. This CDR3 has 15 residues. V was trimmed by 0 bases and J by 0 bases, leaving 9 bases between them. CDR3 sequence reads: CASSLGVPTNYGYTF. The DNA of the CDR3 is TGTGCCAGCAGCTTGGGAGTACCCACTAACTATGGCTACACCTTC.

The chain employs TRBV28 and TRBJ1-1; D uncertain. This CDR3 has 13 amino acids. Trimming left V 10 bases short and J 2 bases short, with 14 bases between. The germline CDR1 and CDR2 sequences are MDHEN and SYDVKM. The CDR3 DNA is TGTGCCACCCTCCTGACATCCAACACTGAAGCTTTCTTT. It encodes CATLLTSNTEAFF.

V is TRBV7-6 and J is TRBJ2-3, with 10 bases matching TRBD2. With V trimmed by 5 bases and J by 1 base, 3 bases remained unmatched. This CDR3 comprises 15 residues. Germline V lookup: CDR1 SGHVS, CDR2 FNYEAQ. CDR3 in amino acids: CASSRLAGRTDTQYF. For the CDR3, the DNA is TGTGCCAGCAGCCGACTAGCGGGTCGCACAGATACGCAGTATTTT.

This clone occurred once. The chain carries TRBV7-9 and TRBJ2-7; TRBD1 aligns across 12 bases. The CDR3 has 15 amino acids. The ends lost 5 bases at V and 4 bases at J; junction bases unmatched: 6. Germline lookup yields CDR1 SEHNR and CDR2 FQNEAQ (reference sequence). The CDR3 protein is CASSPEGQGAYEQYF. The CDR3, as DNA: TGTGCCAGCAGCCCGGAGGGACAGGGGGCATACGAGCAGTACTTC.

This clone was picked up one time. V usage is TRBV3-1 (or the pseudogene TRBV3-2) and J usage is TRBJ2-7; TRBD2 matches 11 bases. The germline CDR1 and CDR2 sequences are LGHDT and YNNKEL (reference sequence). This CDR3 has 15 residues. The trim removed 3 bases at V and 2 bases at J, leaving 3 bases unmatched. The CDR3 spells CASSQGTSGTYEQYF. The CDR3 region has the DNA TGTGCCAGCAGCCAGGGGACTAGCGGAACCTACGAGCAGTACTTC.

This clone was counted a few times. The chain couples TRBV19 to TRBJ1-6; D call uncertain. Germline CDR1 and CDR2: LNHDA and SQIVND (reference sequence). Trimming removed 5 bases from V and 8 bases from J, with 16 bases in between. The CDR3 runs 15 residues. In nucleotides, the CDR3 is TGTGCCAGTAGTCCGACGGCGTCGGGTGATTCACCCCTCCACTTT. Amino acid sequence: CASSPTASGDSPLHF.

The chain combines TRBV24-1 with TRBJ1-2; 8 bases line up with TRBD1. This CDR3 region has 15 residues. The V and J ends lost 2 bases and 8 bases, in that order; junction bases with no gene match: 9. From germline, CDR1 is KGHDR and CDR2 SFDVKD. This CDR3 is CATSDSGQGRDGYTF. CDR3 nucleotide sequence: TGTGCCACCAGTGATTCAGGACAGGGTAGGGACGGCTACACCTTC.

This clone was observed a handful of times. J is TRBJ2-2 and V is TRBV24-1; 8 bases align to TRBD2. J lost 7 bases, V lost 9 bases, and 9 bases had no gene match. The germline CDR1 and CDR2 sequences are KGHDR and SFDVKD. CDR3 length: 14 residues. In nucleotides, the CDR3 is TGTGCCACCGCCGAAGGCGGGAGGCTCGGGGAGCTGTTTTTT. Protein: CATAEGGRLGELFF.

V usage is TRBV18 and J usage is TRBJ1-1, with a tentative D call TRBD1 (6 bases). The CDR3 is 16 residues long. Trimming cost V 3 bases and J 0 bases, with 14 bases left between them. CDR1 is KGHSH and CDR2 is LQKENI in the germline V gene. In DNA, the CDR3 is TGTGCCAGCTCACCCCGGGACACTAGATTGAACACTGAAGCTTTCTTT. Protein product: CASSPRDTRLNTEAFF.

This sequence joins TRBV7-9 and TRBJ1-1; TRBD1 matches 8 bases. Germline lookup yields CDR1 SEHNR and CDR2 FQNEAQ (reference sequence). V gave up 5 bases and J gave up 4 bases; unmatched junction bases: 9. CDR3 length equals 15 residues. The DNA of the CDR3 is TGTGCCAGCAGCCTTCCGACAGGGGCCGTCACTGAAGCTTTCTTT. This translates into CASSLPTGAVTEAFF.

This clone was observed once. The chain combines TRBV6-6 with TRBJ2-2; 7 bases fit TRBD1. Per germline, CDR1 MNHNY and CDR2 SVGAGI (reference sequence). The CDR3 runs to 14 residues. Trimming at V came to 6 bases and at J to 4 bases, leaving 5 bases not matched to a gene. The CDR3 DNA reads as TGTGCCAGCAGGCCACAGGGGCCCACCGGGGAGCTGTTTTTT. Translated: CASRPQGPTGELFF.

The chain combines TRBV27 with TRBJ1-5; D may be TRBD1 (5 bases). The CDR3 has 15 amino acids. Looked up from germline, CDR1 is MNHEY and CDR2 is SMNVEV (reference sequence). Trimming shortened V by 0 bases and J by 7 bases, and 13 bases separated the two germline ends. This CDR3 is CASSLSRMRGQPQHF. The DNA of the CDR3 is TGTGCCAGCAGTTTATCGAGAATGCGGGGCCAGCCCCAGCATTTT.

This sequence joins TRBV18 and TRBJ2-5, with 8 nucleotides matching TRBD1. In germline, CDR1 is KGHSH, CDR2 LQKENI. This CDR3 comprises 15 residues. The V and J ends lost 2 bases and 4 bases, in that order; junction bases with no gene match: 6. DNA for the CDR3: TGTGCCAGCTCACCATCCGGACAGGGACGAGAGACCCAGTACTTC. Amino acids: CASSPSGQGRETQYF.

V usage is TRBV9 and J usage is TRBJ2-2, with 14 bases that match TRBD2. The CDR3 consists of 16 residues. The germline V gene encodes CDR1 SGDLS and CDR2 YYNGEE. Losses at the gene ends were 1 base for V and 5 bases for J; bases not matched to a gene: 1. The CDR3 DNA is TGTGCCAGCAGCGTAAGGACTAGCGGGAGGACCGGGGAGCTGTTTTTT. Protein: CASSVRTSGRTGELFF. Combining the CDR3 with reference TRBV9 and TRBJ2-2 gives the whole variable domain DSGVTQTPKHLITATGQRVTLRCSPRSGDLSVYWYQQSLDQGLQFLIQYYNGEERAKGNILERFSAQQFPDLHSELNLSSLELGDSALYFCASSVRTSGRTGELFFGEGSRLTVL.

V is TRBV4-1 and J is TRBJ1-2; D is uncertain. Germline V CDR1 and CDR2: MGHRA, YSYEKL. This CDR3 has 14 amino acids. V was clipped by 6 bases and J by 5 bases, with 16 bases between them. CDR3 in DNA: TGCGCCAGCAGGGGTGGAGGGTCCCTGTATGGCTACACCTTC. Translated, it gives CASRGGGSLYGYTF.

The chain's CDR3 is CASSVVAGSGANVLTF. Written as DNA, the CDR3 is TGTGCCAGCAGCGTAGTTGCGGGTTCCGGGGCCAACGTCCTGACTTTC. The chain uses TRBV9 and TRBJ2-6, with a weak D call TRBD2 (5 bases). V lost 0 bases to trimming and J lost 4 bases, with 11 bases between them. The CDR3 loop spans 16 amino acids. Per germline, CDR1 SGDLS and CDR2 YYNGEE.

This chain links TRBV7-2 with TRBJ2-7; D perhaps matches TRBD2 (6 bases). The length of the CDR3 is 16 residues. CDR1 is SGHTA and CDR2 is FQGNSA in the germline V gene. Trimming removed 2 bases from V and 4 bases from J, with 18 bases in between. CDR3 DNA: TGTGCCAGCAGCTTAAGACATAGCGGTACCAAATACGAGCAGTACTTC. Translating it yields CASSLRHSGTKYEQYF. Variable domain in full (rest from reference TRBV7-2 and TRBJ2-7): GAGVSQSPSNKVTEKGKDVELRCDPISGHTALYWYRQSLGQGLEFLIYFQGNSAPDKSGLPSDRFSAERTGGSVSTLTIQRTQQEDSAVYLCASSLRHSGTKYEQYFGPGTRLTVT.

The chain carries TRBV7-2 and TRBJ1-6, with 7 bases identical to TRBD1. The CDR3 contains 15 residues. V trimming: 1 base; J trimming: 10 bases; junction bases outside the gene matches: 7. Germline loops: CDR1 SGHTA, CDR2 FQGNSA. Written as DNA, the CDR3 is TGTGCCAGCAGCTTAGAGTCGCAGGGGGGATCACCCCTCCACTTT. Translating gives CASSLESQGGSPLHF.

This clone has a handful of counts. J is TRBJ1-6 and V is TRBV27; D unclear. CDR1 MNHEY and CDR2 SMNVEV come from the germline V gene (reference sequence). V was pared by 3 bases and J by 10 bases, with 7 bases between. This CDR3 contains 12 residues. CDR3 sequence reads: CASSFVSSPLHF. The CDR3, as DNA: TGTGCCAGCAGTTTCGTGAGCTCACCCCTCCACTTT.